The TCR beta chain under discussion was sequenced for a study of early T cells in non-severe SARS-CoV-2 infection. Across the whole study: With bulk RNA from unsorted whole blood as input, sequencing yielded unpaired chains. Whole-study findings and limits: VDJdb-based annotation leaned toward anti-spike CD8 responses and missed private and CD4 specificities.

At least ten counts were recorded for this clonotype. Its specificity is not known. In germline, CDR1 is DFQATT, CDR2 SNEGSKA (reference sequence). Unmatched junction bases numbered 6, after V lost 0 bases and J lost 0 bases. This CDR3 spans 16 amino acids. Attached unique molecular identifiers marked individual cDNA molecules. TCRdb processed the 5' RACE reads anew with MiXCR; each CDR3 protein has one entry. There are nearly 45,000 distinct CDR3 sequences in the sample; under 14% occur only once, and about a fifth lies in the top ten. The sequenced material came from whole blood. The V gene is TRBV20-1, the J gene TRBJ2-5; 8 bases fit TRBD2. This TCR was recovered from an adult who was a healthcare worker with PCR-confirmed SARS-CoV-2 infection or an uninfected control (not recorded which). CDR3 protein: CSARDETSVYQETQYF. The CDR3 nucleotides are TGCAGTGCTAGAGATGAGACTAGCGTGTACCAAGAGACCCAGTACTTC.